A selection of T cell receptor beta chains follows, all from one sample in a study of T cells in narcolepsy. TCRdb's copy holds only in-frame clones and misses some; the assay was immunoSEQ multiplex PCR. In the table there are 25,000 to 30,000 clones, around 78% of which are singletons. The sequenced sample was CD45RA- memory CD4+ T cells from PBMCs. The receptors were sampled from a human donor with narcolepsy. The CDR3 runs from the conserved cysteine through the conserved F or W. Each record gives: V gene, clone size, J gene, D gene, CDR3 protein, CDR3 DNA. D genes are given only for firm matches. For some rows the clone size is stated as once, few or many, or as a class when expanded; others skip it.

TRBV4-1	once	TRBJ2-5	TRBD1	CASSQEETGGLEAQYF	TGCGCCAGCAGCCAAGAAGAAACAGGGGGGCTGGAGGCCCAGTACTTC
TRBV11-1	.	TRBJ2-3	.	CASSSAQVGSDTQYF	TGTGCCAGCAGCTCGGCCCAGGTTGGATCAGATACGCAGTATTTT
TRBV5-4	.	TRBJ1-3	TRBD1	CASSLAGGVGNTIYF	TGTGCCAGCAGCTTGGCAGGGGGCGTCGGAAACACCATATATTTT
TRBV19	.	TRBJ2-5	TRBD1	CASSPTRQGGETQYF	TGTGCCAGTAGTCCGACCAGACAGGGCGGCGAGACCCAGTACTTC
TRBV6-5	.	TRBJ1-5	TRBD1	CASSYGQGNQPQHF	TGTGCCAGCAGTTATGGACAGGGCAATCAGCCCCAGCATTTT
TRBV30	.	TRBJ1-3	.	CAWSAKNSGNTIYF	TGTGCCTGGAGTGCCAAAAACTCTGGAAACACCATATATTTT
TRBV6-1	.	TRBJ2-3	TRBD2	CASSEASGGAIGTQYF	TGTGCCAGCAGTGAGGCTAGCGGGGGGGCGATTGGTACGCAGTATTTT
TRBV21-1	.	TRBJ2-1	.	CASSKDGLSSYNEQFF	TGTGCCAGCAGCAAAGATGGATTGAGCTCCTACAATGAGCAGTTCTTC
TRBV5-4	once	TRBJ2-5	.	CASSLIGGLQETQYF	TGTGCCAGCAGCTTGATTGGGGGGCTCCAAGAGACCCAGTACTTC
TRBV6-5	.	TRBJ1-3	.	CASSVRASGNTIYF	TGTGCCAGCAGTGTTCGGGCCTCTGGAAACACCATATATTTT
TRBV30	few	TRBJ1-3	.	CAWGQGSVGNTIYF	TGTGCCTGGGGGCAGGGTTCTGTTGGAAACACCATATATTTT
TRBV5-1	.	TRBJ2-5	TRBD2	CASSLTGGDEQETQYF	TGCGCCAGCAGCTTAACCGGGGGGGATGAGCAAGAGACCCAGTACTTC
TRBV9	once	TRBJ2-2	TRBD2	CASSPRSVRGSTGELFF	TGTGCCAGCAGCCCCCGATCGGTGCGGGGGAGCACCGGGGAGCTGTTTTTT
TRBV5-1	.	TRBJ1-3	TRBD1	CASSLGATGVGNTIYF	TGCGCCAGCAGCTTGGGGGCTACAGGGGTCGGAAACACCATATATTTT
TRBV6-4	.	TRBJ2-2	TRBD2	CARGGPGELFF	TGTGCCCGGGGGGGCCCCGGGGAGCTGTTTTTT
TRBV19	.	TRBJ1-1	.	CASTPEGRANTEAFF	TGTGCCAGTACCCCCGAGGGAAGAGCAAACACTGAAGCTTTCTTT
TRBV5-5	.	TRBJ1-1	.	CASSWELGNTEAFF	TGTGCCAGCAGCTGGGAACTCGGGAACACTGAAGCTTTCTTT
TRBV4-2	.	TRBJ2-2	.	CASSQGRIGTGELFF	TGTGCCAGCAGCCAAGGAAGGATAGGCACCGGGGAGCTGTTTTTT
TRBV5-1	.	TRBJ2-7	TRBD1	CASSGDRGYEQYF	TGCGCCAGCAGCGGGGACAGGGGCTACGAGCAGTACTTC
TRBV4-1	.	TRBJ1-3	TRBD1	CASSQGRARRGTGNTIYF	TGCGCCAGCAGCCAAGGCCGGGCCCGCAGGGGGACTGGAAACACCATATATTTT
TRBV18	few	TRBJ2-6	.	CASSPFVTDSSGANVLTF	TGTGCCAGCTCCCCTTTTGTGACGGATTCCTCTGGGGCCAACGTCCTGACTTTC
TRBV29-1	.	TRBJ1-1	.	CSVEGGKGDHTEAFF	TGCAGCGTTGAAGGTGGAAAGGGGGACCACACTGAAGCTTTCTTT
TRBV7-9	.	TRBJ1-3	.	CASSLPRGGIAGNTIYF	TGTGCCAGCAGCTTACCCAGGGGAGGGATAGCTGGAAACACCATATATTTT
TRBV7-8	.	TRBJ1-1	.	CASSRREPPGTEAFF	TGTGCCAGCAGCCGGCGGGAGCCTCCGGGGACTGAAGCTTTCTTT
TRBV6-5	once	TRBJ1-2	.	CASSLTESGYTF	TGTGCCAGCAGTTTAACGGAAAGTGGCTACACCTTC
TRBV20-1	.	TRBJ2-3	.	CSAERGDTQYF	TGCAGTGCTGAAAGGGGAGATACGCAGTATTTT
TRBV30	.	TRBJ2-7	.	CAWRANWGYEQYF	TGTGCCTGGAGGGCGAATTGGGGCTACGAGCAGTACTTC
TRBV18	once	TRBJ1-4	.	CASSGGLFSEKLFF	TGTGCCAGCTCAGGGGGTTTATTCTCTGAAAAACTGTTTTTT
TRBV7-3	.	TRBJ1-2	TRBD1	CASSPRDRAYYGYTF	TGTGCCAGCAGCCCCCGGGACAGAGCCTACTATGGCTACACCTTC
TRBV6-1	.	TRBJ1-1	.	CASSDRAVMNTEAFF	TGTGCCAGCAGTGACAGGGCCGTTATGAACACTGAAGCTTTCTTT
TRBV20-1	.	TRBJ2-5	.	CSASLVETQYF	TGCAGTGCTAGTTTAGTGGAGACCCAGTACTTC
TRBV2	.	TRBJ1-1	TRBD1	CASRAFSTGGPEAFF	TGTGCCAGCAGAGCCTTCTCTACAGGGGGCCCTGAAGCTTTCTTT
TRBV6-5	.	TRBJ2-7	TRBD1	CASTLDRASYEQYF	TGTGCCAGCACCCTGGACAGGGCGTCCTACGAGCAGTACTTC
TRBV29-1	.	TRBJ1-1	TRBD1	CSVATGMNTEAFF	TGCAGCGTAGCGACAGGGATGAACACTGAAGCTTTCTTT
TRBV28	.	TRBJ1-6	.	CASSLRTSSSYNSPLHF	TGTGCCAGCAGTTTGAGGACATCGAGCTCCTATAATTCACCCCTCCACTTT
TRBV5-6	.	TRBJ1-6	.	CASSRTLTFYSPLHF	TGTGCCAGCAGTCGGACACTGACCTTTTATTCACCCCTCCACTTT